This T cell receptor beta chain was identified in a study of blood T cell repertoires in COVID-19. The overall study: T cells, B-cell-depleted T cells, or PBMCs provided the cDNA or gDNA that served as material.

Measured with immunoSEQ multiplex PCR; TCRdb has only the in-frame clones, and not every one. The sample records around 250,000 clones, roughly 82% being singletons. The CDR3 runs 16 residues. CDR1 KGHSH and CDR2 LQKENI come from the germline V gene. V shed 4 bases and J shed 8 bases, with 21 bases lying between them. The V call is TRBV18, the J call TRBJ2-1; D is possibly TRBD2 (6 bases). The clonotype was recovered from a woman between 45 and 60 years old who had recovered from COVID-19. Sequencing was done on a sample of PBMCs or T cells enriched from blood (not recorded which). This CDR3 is CASSRSQYDGRYEQFF. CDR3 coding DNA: TGTGCCAGCTCACGCTCCCAGTATGACGGGAGATATGAGCAGTTCTTC.